The 10 T cell receptor beta chains listed next were all sequenced from one sample in a study of identical twins. TCRdb analysed the 5' RACE reads with MiXCR anew, one entry per CDR3 protein. Of approximately 550,000 distinct CDR3 sequences listed, around 22% are singletons. This sample was also put to use in a study of yellow fever vaccine responses in identical twins.

Sequenced material: CD4+ T cells sorted from blood. Every receptor here comes from a woman under 30 in good health.

The rearrangement joins TRBV3-1 to TRBJ2-2; TRBD1 is a possible D gene (6 bases). Looked up from germline, CDR1 is LGHDT and CDR2 is YNNKEL (reference sequence). The CDR3 is 15 residues long. Trimming removed 3 bases from V and 5 bases from J, with 13 bases in between. CDR3 coding DNA: TGTGCCAGCAGCCATCGTCAGGGGTGGACCGGGGAGCTGTTTTTT. Encoded protein: CASSHRQGWTGELFF.

The table lists this clonotype with a few counts. The chain has TRBV12-3 or TRBV12-4 and TRBJ1-6; possible D gene TRBD1, 5 bases. This CDR3 is built from 15 residues. The V and J ends lost 5 bases and 9 bases respectively, with 17 bases between them. CDR3 residues: CASSAGPQGGSPLHF. The DNA of the CDR3 is TGTGCCAGCAGTGCCGGCCCTCAGGGTGGTTCACCCCTCCACTTT.

The rearrangement joins TRBV5-1 to TRBJ2-1, with a weak D call TRBD1 (6 bases). Germline assignment: CDR1 SGHRS and CDR2 YFSETQ. V lost 0 bases and J 10 bases, leaving 14 bases between the germline ends. The CDR3 has 14 amino acids. This chain's CDR3 is CASSLVQGTGEQFF. The CDR3 DNA follows: TGCGCCAGCAGCTTGGTCCAGGGGACGGGGGAGCAGTTCTTC.

The chain is built from TRBV4-1 and TRBJ2-1; a weak D match, TRBD1 (5 bases). Germline CDR1 is MGHRA and CDR2 is YSYEKL. V lost 1 base and J 5 bases, leaving 18 bases between the germline ends. The CDR3 covers 17 residues. The CDR3 nucleotides read TGCGCCAGCAGCCAAGTTCGGAAACGCCTGGGGCACAATGAGCAGTTCTTC. It is translated as CASSQVRKRLGHNEQFF.

The chain carries TRBV3-1 and TRBJ1-1, with 7 bases that match TRBD1. Germline trimming cut 3 bases from V and 1 base from J; bases unmatched to any gene: 5. Germline lookup yields CDR1 LGHDT and CDR2 YNNKEL (reference sequence). CDR3 length equals 15 residues. The DNA of the CDR3 is TGTGCCAGCAGCCACCGGGACAGAGCGAACACTGAAGCTTTCTTT. Translation gives CASSHRDRANTEAFF.

This clonotype was recorded a few times. V gene TRBV15 combines with J gene TRBJ2-7; D is perhaps TRBD2 (6 bases). This CDR3 spans 17 amino acids. Germline V lookup: CDR1 LNHNV, CDR2 YYDKDF (reference sequence). V was shortened by 0 bases and J by 6 bases, with 21 bases between the two germline ends. The CDR3 spells CATSRDMSPGGLFEQYF. Here the CDR3 DNA reads TGTGCCACCAGCAGAGATATGAGTCCAGGAGGGCTCTTCGAGCAGTACTTC.

V usage is TRBV7-3 and J usage is TRBJ2-3, with 8 positions matching TRBD2. Germline-derived CDR1 and CDR2 are SGHTA and FQGTGA. The junction had 7 bases not matched to a gene; V was cut back by 4 bases and J by 1 base. The CDR3 loop spans 16 amino acids. The CDR3 DNA is TGTGCCAGCAGCTACGGGACTAGTTTGGGCACAGATACGCAGTATTTT. This gives the protein CASSYGTSLGTDTQYF.

This chain connects TRBV20-1 to TRBJ2-5; TRBD2 agrees at 7 bases. The CDR3 spans 13 residues. The V gene's germline CDR1 is DFQATT and CDR2 SNEGSKA (reference sequence). Trimming took 6 bases from V and 3 from J; bases not matched to a gene: 7. The CDR3 DNA follows: TGCAGTGCGACGTCCGGGACTAAAGAGACCCAGTACTTC. Amino acid sequence: CSATSGTKETQYF.

CDR3 region: CASIPLTGGGTDTQYF. Written as DNA, the CDR3 is TGTGCCAGCATACCACTTACAGGGGGAGGGACAGATACGCAGTATTTT. The chain recombines TRBV6-1 with TRBJ2-3; a weak D match, TRBD1 (8 bases). V lost 7 bases, J lost 3 bases, and 20 bases lay in between. Germline CDR1 is MNHNS and CDR2 is SASEGT. This CDR3 is built from 16 residues.

This clonotype was counted only a few times. The chain uses TRBV15 and TRBJ2-1, with D perhaps TRBD1 (6 bases). This CDR3 is built from 12 residues. Between the trimmed V and J ends, which lost 3 bases and 10 bases, there was a span of 10 bases. Germline CDR1 reads LNHNV; CDR2 reads YYDKDF (reference sequence). The CDR3 sequence is CATSSWDTEQFF. The CDR3 DNA reads as TGTGCCACCAGCAGCTGGGACACCGAGCAGTTCTTC.